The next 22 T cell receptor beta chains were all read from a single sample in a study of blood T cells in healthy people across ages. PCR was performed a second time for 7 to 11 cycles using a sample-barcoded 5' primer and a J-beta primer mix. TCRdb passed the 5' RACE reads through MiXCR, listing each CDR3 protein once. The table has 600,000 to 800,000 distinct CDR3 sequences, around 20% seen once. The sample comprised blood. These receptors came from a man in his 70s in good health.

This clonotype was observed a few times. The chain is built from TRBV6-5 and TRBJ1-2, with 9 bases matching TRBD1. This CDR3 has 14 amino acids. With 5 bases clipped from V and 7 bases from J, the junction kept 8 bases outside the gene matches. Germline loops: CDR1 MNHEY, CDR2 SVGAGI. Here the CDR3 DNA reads TGTGCCAGCAGTACCGGACAGGGGCCGGGTGGCTACACCTTC. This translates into CASSTGQGPGGYTF.

The CDR3 here is CASSRGTENYGYTF. The DNA for the CDR3 is TGTGCCAGCAGCCGGGGGACAGAGAACTATGGCTACACCTTC. V and J are TRBV12-3 or TRBV12-4 and TRBJ1-2, with 7 bases aligning to TRBD1. The CDR3 extends over 14 amino acids. Losses at the gene ends were 6 bases for V and 2 bases for J; bases not matched to a gene: 6.

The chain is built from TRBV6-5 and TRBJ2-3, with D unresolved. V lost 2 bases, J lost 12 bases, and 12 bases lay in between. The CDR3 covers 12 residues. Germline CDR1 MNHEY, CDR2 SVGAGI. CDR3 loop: CASSYTDLFQYF. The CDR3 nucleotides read TGTGCCAGCAGTTACACAGACTTGTTCCAGTATTTT.

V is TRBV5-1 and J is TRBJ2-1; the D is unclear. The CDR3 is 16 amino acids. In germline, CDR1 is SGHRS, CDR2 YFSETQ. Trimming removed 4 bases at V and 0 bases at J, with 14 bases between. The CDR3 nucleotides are TGCGCCAGCAGCCCACAAGCGCTTACCTCCTACAATGAGCAGTTCTTC. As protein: CASSPQALTSYNEQFF.

The chain's CDR3 is CSASVTGAPSYEQYF. The CDR3 nucleotides read TGCAGTGCTAGCGTGACAGGAGCTCCTTCCTACGAGCAGTACTTC. V and J are TRBV20-1 and TRBJ2-7, with D possibly being TRBD1 (6 bases). The germline V gene has CDR1 DFQATT and CDR2 SNEGSKA (reference sequence). The CDR3 contains 15 residues. V gave up 3 bases and J gave up 1 base, with 16 bases separating them.

CDR3 sequence (DNA): TGCAGTGCTAGAGGCCTTATCGGGAGGGCCTCCGAGCAGTACTTC. Encoded protein: CSARGLIGRASEQYF. The V and J genes are TRBV20-1 and TRBJ2-7; TRBD2 matches 8 bases. CDR3 length equals 15 residues. The germline V gene has CDR1 DFQATT and CDR2 SNEGSKA (reference sequence). J lost 6 bases, V lost 1 base, and 11 bases had no gene match.

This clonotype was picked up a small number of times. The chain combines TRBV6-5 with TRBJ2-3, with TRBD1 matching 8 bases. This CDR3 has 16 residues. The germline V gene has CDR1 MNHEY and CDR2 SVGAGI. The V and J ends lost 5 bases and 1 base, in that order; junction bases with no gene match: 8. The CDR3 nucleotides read TGTGCCAGCAGTAACCGGGACAGGACGGGCACAGATACGCAGTATTTT. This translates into CASSNRDRTGTDTQYF.

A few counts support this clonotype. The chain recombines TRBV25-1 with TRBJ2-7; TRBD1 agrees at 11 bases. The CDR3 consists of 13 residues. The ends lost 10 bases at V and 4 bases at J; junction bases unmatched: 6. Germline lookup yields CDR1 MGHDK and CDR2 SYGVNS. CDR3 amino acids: CAIGQGAAYEQYF. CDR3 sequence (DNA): TGTGCCATCGGACAGGGGGCGGCTTACGAGCAGTACTTC.

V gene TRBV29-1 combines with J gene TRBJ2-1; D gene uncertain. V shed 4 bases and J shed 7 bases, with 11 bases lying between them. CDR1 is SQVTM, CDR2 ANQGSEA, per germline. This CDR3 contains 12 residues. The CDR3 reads CSVVRARNEQFF. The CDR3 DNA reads TGCAGCGTTGTTAGGGCGCGGAATGAGCAGTTCTTC.

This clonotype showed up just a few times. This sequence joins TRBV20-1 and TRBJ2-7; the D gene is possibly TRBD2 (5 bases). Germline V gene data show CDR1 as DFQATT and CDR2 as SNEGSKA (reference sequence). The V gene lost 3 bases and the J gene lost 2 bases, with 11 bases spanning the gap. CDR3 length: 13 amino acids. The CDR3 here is CSASQREPYEQYF. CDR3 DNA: TGCAGTGCTAGTCAGAGGGAACCCTACGAGCAGTACTTC.

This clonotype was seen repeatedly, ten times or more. The chain's CDR3 is CASSQGPGQGTQTQHF. CDR3 coding DNA: TGTGCCAGCAGCCAAGGGCCGGGACAGGGAACCCAAACCCAGCATTTT. The chain employs TRBV14 and TRBJ1-5, with TRBD1 matching over 9 bases. V lost 1 base, J lost 11 bases, and 12 bases stayed unmatched. Germline V gives CDR1 SGHDN, CDR2 FVKESK. The length of the CDR3 is 16 residues.

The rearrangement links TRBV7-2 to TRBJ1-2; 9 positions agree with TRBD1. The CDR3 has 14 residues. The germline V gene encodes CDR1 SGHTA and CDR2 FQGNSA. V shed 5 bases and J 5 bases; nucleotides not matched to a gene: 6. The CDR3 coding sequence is TGTGCCAGCAGCACTACACAGGGGGCGTATGGCTACACCTTC. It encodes CASSTTQGAYGYTF.

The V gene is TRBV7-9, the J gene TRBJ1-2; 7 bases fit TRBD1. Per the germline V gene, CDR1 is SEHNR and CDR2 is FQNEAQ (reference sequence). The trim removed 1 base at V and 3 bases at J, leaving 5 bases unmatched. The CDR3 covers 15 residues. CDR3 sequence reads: CASSLVTGTYYGYTF. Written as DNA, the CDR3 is TGTGCCAGCAGCTTAGTGACAGGGACCTACTATGGCTACACCTTC.

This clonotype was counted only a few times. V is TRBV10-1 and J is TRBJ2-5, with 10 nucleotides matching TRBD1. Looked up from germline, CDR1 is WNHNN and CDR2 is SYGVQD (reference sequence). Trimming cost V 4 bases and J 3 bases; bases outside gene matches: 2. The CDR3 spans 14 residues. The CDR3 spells CASSGQGAEETQYF. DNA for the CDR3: TGCGCCAGCAGTGGACAGGGGGCAGAAGAGACCCAGTACTTC.

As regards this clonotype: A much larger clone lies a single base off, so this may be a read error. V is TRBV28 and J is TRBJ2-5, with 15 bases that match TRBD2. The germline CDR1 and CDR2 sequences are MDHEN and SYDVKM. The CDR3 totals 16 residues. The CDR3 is CVSSDRTSGRVGTQYF. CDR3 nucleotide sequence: TGTGTCAGCAGTGACCGGACTAGCGGGAGGGTTGGGACCCAGTACTTC.

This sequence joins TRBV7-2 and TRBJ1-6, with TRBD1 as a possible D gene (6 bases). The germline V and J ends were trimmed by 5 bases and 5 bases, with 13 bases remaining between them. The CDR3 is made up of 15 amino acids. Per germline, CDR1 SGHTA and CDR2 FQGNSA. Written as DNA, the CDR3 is TGTGCCAGCAGCGACGGACAGAGGAATAATTCACCCCTCCACTTT. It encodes CASSDGQRNNSPLHF.

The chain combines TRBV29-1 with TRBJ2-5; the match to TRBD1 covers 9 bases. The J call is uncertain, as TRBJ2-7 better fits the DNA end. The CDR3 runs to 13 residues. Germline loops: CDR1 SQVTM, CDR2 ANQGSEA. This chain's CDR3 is CSVVGQGRYEQYF. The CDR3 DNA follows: TGCAGCGTTGTTGGACAGGGGCGCTACGAGCAGTACTTC.

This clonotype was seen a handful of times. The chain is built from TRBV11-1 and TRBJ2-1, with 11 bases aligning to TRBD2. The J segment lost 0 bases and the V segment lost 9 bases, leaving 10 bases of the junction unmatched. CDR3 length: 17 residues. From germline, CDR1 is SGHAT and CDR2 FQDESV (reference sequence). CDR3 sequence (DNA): TGTGCCAGTACGGGCACTAGCGGGAGTCTCTCCTACAATGAGCAGTTCTTC. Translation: CASTGTSGSLSYNEQFF.

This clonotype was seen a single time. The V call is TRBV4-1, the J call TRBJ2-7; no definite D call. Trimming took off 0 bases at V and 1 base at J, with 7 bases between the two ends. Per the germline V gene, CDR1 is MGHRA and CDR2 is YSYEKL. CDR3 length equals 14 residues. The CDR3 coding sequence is TGCGCCAGCAGCCAAGATGCCACGTCCTACGAGCAGTACTTC. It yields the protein CASSQDATSYEQYF.

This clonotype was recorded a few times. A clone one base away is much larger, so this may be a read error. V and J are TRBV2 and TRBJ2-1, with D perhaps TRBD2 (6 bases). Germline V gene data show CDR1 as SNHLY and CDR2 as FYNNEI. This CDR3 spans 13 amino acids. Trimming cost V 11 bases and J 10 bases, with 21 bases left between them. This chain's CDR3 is CAGVGRGGDEQFF. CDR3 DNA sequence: TGTGCCGGCGTAGGCCGCGGAGGGGACGAGCAGTTCTTC.

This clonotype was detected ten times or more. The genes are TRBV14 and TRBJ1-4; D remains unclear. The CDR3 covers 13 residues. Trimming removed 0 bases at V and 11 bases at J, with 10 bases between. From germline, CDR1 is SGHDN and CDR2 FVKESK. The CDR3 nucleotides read TGTGCCAGCAGCCAAGATGAACCCGGCAAACTGTTTTTT. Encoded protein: CASSQDEPGKLFF.

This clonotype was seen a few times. For the CDR3, the DNA is TGTGCCAGCAGCTTACCGGGACAGGGGATAGATACGCAGTATTTT. Translated: CASSLPGQGIDTQYF. The chain joins TRBV5-4 to TRBJ2-3; 10 bases fit TRBD1. Trimming removed 2 bases from V and 5 bases from J; junction bases left unmatched: 5. CDR1 and CDR2 (germline): SGHNT, YYREEE (reference sequence). The CDR3 covers 15 residues.